These 12 T cell receptor beta chains originate from one sample sequenced in a study of T-cell reconstitution after alpha-beta-depleted transplantation in children. The TCRbeta library was prepared with unique molecular identifiers. TCRdb re-derived calls from the PCR reads in MiXCR, one entry per CDR3 protein. The profile shows some 530,000 distinct CDR3 sequences, around an eighth of them singletons. The sequences come from PBMCs from the stem cell graft donor, collected from the stem cell graft. All receptors come from a human donor who donated a stem cell graft to a child with combined immunodeficiency.

This sequence joins TRBV11-2 and TRBJ2-5; 10 bases are shared with TRBD2. The V gene's germline CDR1 is SGHAT and CDR2 FQNNGV. CDR3 length: 18 amino acids. With 3 bases clipped from V and 1 base from J, the junction kept 11 bases outside the gene matches. The CDR3 nucleotides are TGTGCCAGCAGCTTTAGTCCCCTCGGACTAGCGGTCCAAGAGACCCAGTACTTC. It specifies CASSFSPLGLAVQETQYF.

This clonotype was seen more than once but under ten times. The chain uses TRBV30 and TRBJ2-2; D gene ambiguous. The germline V gene encodes CDR1 GTSNPN and CDR2 SVGIG (reference sequence). This CDR3 has 11 amino acids. Trimming took 4 bases from V and 7 from J, leaving 7 bases between them. CDR3 nucleotide sequence: TGTGCCTGGACCCCTTTCGGGGAGCTGTTTTTT. This encodes CAWTPFGELFF.

This clonotype was counted many times. The genes are TRBV12-3 or TRBV12-4 and TRBJ1-6, with D perhaps matching TRBD1 (5 bases). With 5 bases removed from V and 0 bases from J, the gap between germline ends came to 11 bases. The length of the CDR3 is 16 residues. The CDR3 spells CASSRAGSSYNSPLHF. CDR3 nucleotide sequence: TGTGCCAGCAGTCGTGCAGGGAGCTCCTATAATTCACCCCTCCACTTT.

Only a few counts were recorded for this clonotype. The chain couples TRBV27 to TRBJ2-7; 11 bases are shared with TRBD1. Germline CDR1 reads MNHEY; CDR2 reads SMNVEV (reference sequence). Trimming removed 0 bases from V and 7 bases from J; junction bases left unmatched: 8. There are 16 residues in the CDR3. The CDR3 nucleotides are TGTGCCAGCAGTTTATCCTCCGGGACAGGGGGATGGGAGCAGTACTTC. This gives the protein CASSLSSGTGGWEQYF.

This clonotype came up many times. This chain links TRBV15 with TRBJ2-3; the D gene could be TRBD1 or TRBD2 (6 bases each). Per the germline V gene, CDR1 is LNHNV and CDR2 is YYDKDF (reference sequence). The CDR3 spans 16 residues. V was pared by 1 base and J by 5 bases, with 16 bases between. CDR3 nucleotides: TGTGCCACCAGCAGAGGGGGCTTGGGGGGCGTAGATACGCAGTATTTT. This encodes CATSRGGLGGVDTQYF. Filled out from reference TRBV15 and TRBJ2-3, the complete variable domain reads DAMVIQNPRYQVTQFGKPVTLSCSQTLNHNVMYWYQQKSSQAPKLLFHYYDKDFNNEADTPDNFQSRRPNTSFCFLDIRSPGLGDTAMYLCATSRGGLGGVDTQYFGPGTRLTVL.

This clonotype has at least ten counts. V is TRBV29-1 and J is TRBJ2-6; 9 nucleotides line up with TRBD1. The CDR3 runs 18 residues. V lost 5 bases and J lost 0; bases outside the gene matches: 11. The germline V gene encodes CDR1 SQVTM and CDR2 ANQGSEA. CDR3 loop: CSVWDRARVRSGANVLTF. The CDR3 DNA sequence: TGCAGCGTTTGGGACAGGGCTAGAGTTCGCTCTGGGGCCAACGTCCTGACTTTC.

This rearrangement joins TRBV28 to TRBJ2-7; possible D gene TRBD1, 6 bases. The germline CDR1 and CDR2 sequences are MDHEN and SYDVKM. This CDR3 spans 14 amino acids. Trimming pared 6 bases from V and 3 bases from J, leaving 15 bases between. Here the CDR3 reads CASSGTGTLYEQYF. DNA of the CDR3: TGTGCCAGCAGCGGAACAGGGACCCTCTACGAGCAGTACTTC.

A few counts support this clonotype. The CDR3 reads CASRQESSGNTIYF. In DNA, the CDR3 is TGTGCCAGCAGGCAGGAGAGCTCTGGAAACACCATATATTTT. V gene TRBV12-3 or TRBV12-4 combines with J gene TRBJ1-3; the D is unclear. Trimming took 6 bases from V and 0 from J, leaving 9 bases between them. This CDR3 comprises 14 residues.

In DNA, the CDR3 is TGTGCCAGCAGTTACTCGGCTAGCGGGGTTACCGACACGTACCAAGAGACCCAGTACTTC. Residues: CASSYSASGVTDTYQETQYF. The V call is TRBV6-2 or TRBV6-3, the J call TRBJ2-5; TRBD2 matches 9 bases. This CDR3 contains 20 residues. CDR1 MNHEY and CDR2 SVGEGT come from the germline V gene. V lost 0 bases to trimming and J lost 0 bases; unmatched junction nucleotides: 14.

V usage is TRBV18 and J usage is TRBJ2-7; TRBD2 matches 12 bases. CDR3 length: 14 amino acids. CDR1 and CDR2 (germline): KGHSH, LQKENI. Losses at the gene ends were 8 bases for V and 7 bases for J; bases not matched to a gene: 9. The CDR3 region has the DNA TGTGCCAGCGCCGCTAGCGGGAGGGCCGAGGAGCAGTACTTC. Translation gives CASAASGRAEEQYF.

This clonotype has more than one count but fewer than ten. The chain couples TRBV6-1 to TRBJ2-1; the match to TRBD2 covers 11 bases. Germline values: CDR1 MNHNS, CDR2 SASEGT. The CDR3 sequence is 15 residues long. V was pared by 0 bases and J by 8 bases, with 3 bases of the junction left unmatched. CDR3 region: CASSEASGGADEQFF. CDR3 coding DNA: TGTGCCAGCAGTGAAGCTAGCGGGGGGGCCGATGAGCAGTTCTTC.

CDR3 protein: CASSRPLTGENGYTF. Here the CDR3 DNA reads TGTGCCAGCAGCCGACCCCTGACAGGGGAGAATGGCTACACCTTC. V usage is TRBV12-3 or TRBV12-4 and J usage is TRBJ1-2, with 8 bases that match TRBD1. V was pared by 6 bases and J by 6 bases, with 12 bases of the junction left unmatched. CDR3 size: 15 residues.